Listed below are T cell receptor beta chains from one sample, sequenced in a study of cytomegalovirus exposure and HLA in healthy donors. The assay was immunoSEQ multiplex PCR, and TCRdb's table has in-frame clones only and misses some. The sample consists of about 97,000 clones, roughly 80% of them appearing once. Sample: PBMCs. Receptor source: a man in his forties in good health and CMV-seronegative. Each CDR3 is given with its conserved first and last residue. D genes are given only for firm matches. Clone size is not always given. Where it is, it says once, few, many or a class for expanded clones.

TRBD1 TRBJ2-2 TRBV7-7 NA TGTGCTAGCAGCTGGGGACAGGGGGCCGGCGGGGAGCTGTTTTTT CASSWGQGAGGELFF
NA TRBJ1-2 TRBV4-1 NA TGCGCCAGCAGCCAAGATGGGAGTAACTATGGCTACACCTTC CASSQDGSNYGYTF
TRBD1 TRBJ1-2 TRBV19 NA TGTGCCAGTAGTATAGTTGGGGTGGACAGGAAGAACTATGGCTACACCTTC CASSIVGVDRKNYGYTF
NA TRBJ1-6 TRBV30 once TGTGCCTGGACGACCGGGAGGCGTTCACCCCTCCACTTT CAWTTGRRSPLHF
NA TRBJ2-7 TRBV6-1 NA TGTGCCAGCAGTGAAGCCAGCTACGAGCAGTACTTC CASSEASYEQYF
NA TRBJ1-4 TRBV11-2 NA TGTGCCAGCAGTCTCGACGGAGGGGCAACTAATGAAAAACTGTTTTTT CASSLDGGATNEKLFF
TRBD1 TRBJ2-5 TRBV18 NA TGTGCCAGCTCACTGGGACAGGGGACAGAGACCCAGTACTTC CASSLGQGTETQYF
NA TRBJ2-2 TRBV7-2 NA TGTGCCAGCAGCCCCGGGACTTACACCGGGGAGCTGTTTTTT CASSPGTYTGELFF
NA TRBJ2-5 TRBV19 NA TGTGCCAGTAGTGCCGGACGGGGCCAAGAGACCCAGTACTTC CASSAGRGQETQYF
NA TRBJ1-2 TRBV5-4 NA TGTGCCAGCAGCTTGTCGGCGGCCTCCACCTTC CASSLSAASTF
TRBD2 TRBJ2-2 TRBV28 NA TGTGCCAGCAGTTTAGGCGGGGGGGCGAGTACCGGGGAGCTGTTTTTT CASSLGGGASTGELFF
TRBD1 TRBJ2-5 TRBV6-1 NA TGTGCCACCAAGGGACAGGGGGCGTGGGAGACCCAGTACTTC CATKGQGAWETQYF
NA TRBJ1-1 TRBV27 NA TGTGCCAGCAGTTTGGCAGGGTTGATCGGCACTGAAGCTTTCTTT CASSLAGLIGTEAFF
NA TRBJ2-2 TRBV4-1 NA TGCGCCAGCAGCCACAGGGGTTCTCTGGCAGCTAAGACCGGGGAGCTGTTTTTT CASSHRGSLAAKTGELFF
NA TRBJ2-1 TRBV5-4 NA TGTGCCAGCAGCGGGGCAGGGCTGAATGAGCAGTTCTTC CASSGAGLNEQFF
TRBD2 TRBJ2-5 TRBV29-1 NA TGCACTGTAAAAAGAGGCGGGAGAGGGGAGACCCAGTACTTC CTVKRGGRGETQYF
NA TRBJ1-1 TRBV6-1 few TGTGCCAGCAGGCGACAGGACCAGAACACTGAAGCTTTCTTT CASRRQDQNTEAFF
NA TRBJ2-2 TRBV9 NA TGTGCCAGCAGCGCCACAGGGTGGGGCGGCGGGGAGCTGTTTTTT CASSATGWGGGELFF
TRBD1 TRBJ1-1 TRBV6-5 NA TGTGCCAGCAGGGGACAGGGGTTCACTGAAGCTTTCTTT CASRGQGFTEAFF
NA TRBJ2-5 TRBV4-1 once TGCGCCAGCAGATTAGAGTCTGCGGAGACCCAGTACTTC CASRLESAETQYF
NA TRBJ1-1 TRBV10-3 NA TGTGCCATCAGTGAGTCGAGTAGTAAAGCTTTCTTT CAISESSSKAFF
NA TRBJ1-5 TRBV2 NA TGTGCCAGCAGTGAAAGGGAGATCCAGCCCCAGCATTTT CASSEREIQPQHF
NA TRBJ1-1 TRBV7-9 NA TGTTCCAGCAGCTTAGAGGGGAACTTGAACACTGAAGCTTTCTTT CSSSLEGNLNTEAFF
NA TRBJ1-2 TRBV5-4 NA TGTGCCAGCAGTCCCTCCAGGGGTAGCTATGGCTACACCTTC CASSPSRGSYGYTF
NA TRBJ1-6 TRBV7-8 NA TGTGCCAGCAGCTTAGGTCTCCTAAAGTATAATTCACCCCTCCACTTT CASSLGLLKYNSPLHF
NA TRBJ1-2 TRBV7-2 few TGTGCCAGCAGCTTAGTGGCTTCCAGGGGAGCTAACTATGGCTACACCTTC CASSLVASRGANYGYTF
TRBD1 TRBJ1-2 TRBV7-2 NA TGTGCCAGCAGGCAGGGGGACCGGGAGGGCTATGGCTACACCTTC CASRQGDREGYGYTF
NA TRBJ2-1 TRBV7-2 NA TGTGCCAGCAGCTTTTTCCCCCAATACAATGAGCAGTTCTTC CASSFFPQYNEQFF
NA TRBJ1-5 TRBV30 NA TGTGCCTGGAGCCCTTCTAATCAGCCCCAGCATTTT CAWSPSNQPQHF
TRBD2 TRBJ2-3 TRBV5-4 NA TGTGCCAGCAGCTTGCCCCTAGCGGGGGGGGATACGCAGTATTTT CASSLPLAGGDTQYF
NA TRBJ1-2 TRBV6-1 NA TGTGCCAGCACCCTACTCTTGGACAAGAGCTATGGCTACACCTTC CASTLLLDKSYGYTF
NA TRBJ1-1 TRBV4-1 NA TGCGCCAGCAGCCAAGATTTCCGAGTCGGTGCTGAAGCTTTCTTT CASSQDFRVGAEAFF
TRBD1 TRBJ1-4 TRBV7-9 NA TGTGCCAGCAGACTACAGGGGAGAGATGAAAAACTGTTTTTT CASRLQGRDEKLFF
NA TRBJ1-2 TRBV20-1 NA TGCAGTGCTAGAGATCGGGATGGCTACACCTTC CSARDRDGYTF
TRBD1 TRBJ2-2 TRBV7-3 NA TGTGCCAGCTCCCGGACAGGGGGCACCGGGGAGCTGTTTTTT CASSRTGGTGELFF
NA TRBJ1-4 TRBV6-1 NA TGTGCCAGCAGTGACAGACTTAATGAAAAACTGTTTTTT CASSDRLNEKLFF
TRBD1 TRBJ1-5 TRBV7-8 once TGTGCCAGCAGCTCGCAGGACAGGTCCAATCAGCCCCAGCATTTT CASSSQDRSNQPQHF
TRBD2 TRBJ2-1 TRBV6-6 NA TGTGCCAGCAGCCAGAGGACTAGAGTTTACAATGAGCAGTTCTTC CASSQRTRVYNEQFF
NA TRBJ1-1 TRBV5-1 once TGCGCCAGCAGCTTGACAGGGACTGAAGCTTTCTTT CASSLTGTEAFF
NA TRBJ2-1 TRBV7-6 NA TGTGCCAGCAGCTCCAACTGGGGGGAGGAGCAGTTCTTC CASSSNWGEEQFF
NA TRBJ1-3 TRBV6-1 NA TGTGCCAGCAGTGCCTCCAGGCAGGGGGGAAACACCATATATTTT CASSASRQGGNTIYF
NA TRBJ2-5 TRBV5-1 once TGCGCCAGCAGCTTGGGGCAGGGGCCGGGAGAGACCCAGTACTTC CASSLGQGPGETQYF